This TCR beta chain was identified during a study of spatial heterogeneity in lung cancer. Time point: sample taken at primary tumor resection. This clonotype was counted between two and nine times. Trimming at V came to 6 bases and at J to 4 bases, leaving 11 bases not matched to a gene. Per germline, CDR1 MNHEY and CDR2 SVGAGI. The CDR3 is 16 amino acids. From the 5' RACE reads, TCRdb called clonotypes with MiXCR, one entry per CDR3 protein. The sample carries over 50,000 distinct CDR3 sequences, under 7.5% recorded once. The source is a female donor with early-stage non-small cell lung cancer. Sequencing was performed on PBMCs, taken at surgery. The chain uses TRBV6-5 and TRBJ2-3; 9 nucleotides match TRBD2. CDR3 in DNA: TGTGCCAGCAGCCGTCTCGCGGGGGGGAGTTCAGATACGCAGTATTTT. Amino acids: CASSRLAGGSSDTQYF.